The TCR beta chain under discussion was sequenced for a study of T-cell memory formation after mild COVID-19. Findings and limits, study-wide: Specificity for SARS-CoV-2 was not confirmed among the second-wave clones peaking on day 37. Detection of some responders pre-infection suggested pre-existing cross-reactive memory T cells participated.

Trimming took off 5 bases at V and 4 bases at J, with 14 bases between the two ends. The CDR3 is 14 residues long. Germline lookup yields CDR1 SEHNR and CDR2 FQNEAQ (reference sequence). There are a few counts of this clonotype. Its antigen is not identified. TCRdb used MiXCR to reprocess the 5' RACE reads, holding one entry per CDR3 protein. Of around 300,000 distinct CDR3 sequences listed, approximately 12% were seen once; the top ten hold 20% to 25%. The clonotype was recovered from a man aged 18 to 29 who had mild COVID-19 (a few samples of this study predate the infection). Cell type and time point are not known. This chain uses TRBV7-9 with TRBJ1-2; D may be TRBD1 (5 bases). Specimen: PBMCs or a T cell subset sorted from them (not recorded which). CDR3 nucleotides: TGTGCCAGCAGCCTACCCTGGGGGGGCTATGGCTACACCTTC. Encoded protein: CASSLPWGGYGYTF.